The rows below give T cell receptor beta chains drawn from one sample of a study of T cell responses to AZD1222 COVID-19 vaccine. The repertoire was sequenced with immunoSEQ multiplex PCR; TCRdb's copy has only in-frame clones and lacks some. The data hold some 140,000 clones, with 89% observed a single time. The starting material was peripheral blood, obtained 28 days after the second AZD1222 dose. Receptors originate from an adult who received the AZD1222 COVID-19 vaccine. Each CDR3 is given with its conserved first and last residue. Each record gives: V gene, CDR3 protein.

>TRBV9
CASSGNVQGGSSYNSPLHF
>TRBV6-4
CASSLSGGNTGELFF
>TRBV4-1
CASSQDWVPGAYEQYF
>TRBV11-2
CASSLGGPLGHEQFF
>TRBV6-5
CATRTGSSYNSPLHF
>TRBV5-1
CASSPRSREVSYEQYF
>TRBV5-4
CASSLPGTENTEAFF
>TRBV24-1
CATSAAGTTRSDTQYF
>TRBV11-2
CASSLAIQQSPLHF
>TRBV5-4
CASSTSGGATEAFF
>TRBV6-1
CASSEAGPLTDTQYF
>TRBV6-2/TRBV6-3
CASSSMSSTEAFF
>TRBV10-2
CASSEYASGTIDTQYF
>TRBV5-1
CASSLSPYGYTF
>TRBV30
CALGLAGYEQYF
>TRBV19
CASTVSDSNTEAFF
>TRBV19
CASSPSGPMPEAFF
>TRBV6-1
CASSGPGASTYNSPLHF
>TRBV7-3
CASSAYGELFF
>TRBV6-5
CASSSRLAGVGELFF
>TRBV6-5
CASSSLDRSGNTIYF
>TRBV2
CASFSGATYEQYF
>TRBV4-1
CASSQGSRGGLPEAFF
>TRBV7-2
CASSLSGKDGYTF
>TRBV9
CASSPPGGRGYTF
>TRBV21-1
CASRPGLAGGEAKNIQYF
>TRBV3-1/TRBV3-2
CASSRGTDWRGNTIYF
>TRBV10-3
CASRTDNNQPQHF
>TRBV4-2
CASSQAGVGFGYNQPQHF
>TRBV5-4
CASSLPRPGEQYF
>TRBV5-1
CASSPPTSLGETQYF
>TRBV18
CASSPRDRVGMGHEQYF
>TRBV7-9
CASSLPRGGSSYEQYF
>TRBV4-3
CASSQGSRTSDAQYF
>TRBV19
CASSITGPGVSGANVLTF